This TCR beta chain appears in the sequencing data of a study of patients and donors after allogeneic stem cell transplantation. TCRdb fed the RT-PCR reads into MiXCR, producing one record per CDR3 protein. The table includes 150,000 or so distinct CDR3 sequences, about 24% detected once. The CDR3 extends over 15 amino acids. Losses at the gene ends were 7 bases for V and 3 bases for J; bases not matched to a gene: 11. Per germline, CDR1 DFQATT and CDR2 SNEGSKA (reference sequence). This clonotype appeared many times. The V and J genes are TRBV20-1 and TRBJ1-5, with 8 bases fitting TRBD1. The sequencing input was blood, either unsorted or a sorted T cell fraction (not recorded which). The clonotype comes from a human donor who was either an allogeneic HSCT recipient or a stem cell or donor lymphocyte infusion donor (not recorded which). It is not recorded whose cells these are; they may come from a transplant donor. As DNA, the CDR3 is TGCAGTGTTTCAGGGGGCAAGCTGTTCAATCAGCCCCAGCATTTT. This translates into CSVSGGKLFNQPQHF.